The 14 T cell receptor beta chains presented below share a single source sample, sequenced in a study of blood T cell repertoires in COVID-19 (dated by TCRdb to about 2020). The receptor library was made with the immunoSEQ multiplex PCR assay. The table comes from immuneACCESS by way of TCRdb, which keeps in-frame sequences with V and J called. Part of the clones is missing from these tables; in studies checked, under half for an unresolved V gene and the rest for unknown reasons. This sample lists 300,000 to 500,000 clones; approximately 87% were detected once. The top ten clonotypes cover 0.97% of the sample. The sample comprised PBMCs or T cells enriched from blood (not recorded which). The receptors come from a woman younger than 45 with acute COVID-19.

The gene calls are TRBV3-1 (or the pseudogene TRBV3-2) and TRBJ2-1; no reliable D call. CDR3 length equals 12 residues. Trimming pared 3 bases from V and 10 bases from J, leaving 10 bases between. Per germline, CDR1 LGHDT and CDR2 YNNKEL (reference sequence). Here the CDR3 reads CASSHWLGEQFF. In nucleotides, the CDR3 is TGTGCCAGCAGCCACTGGCTAGGCGAGCAGTTCTTC.

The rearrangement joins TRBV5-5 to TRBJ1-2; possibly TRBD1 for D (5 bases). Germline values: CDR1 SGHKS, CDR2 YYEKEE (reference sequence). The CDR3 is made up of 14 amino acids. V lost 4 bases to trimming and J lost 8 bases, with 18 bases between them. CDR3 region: CASSQTTVQRGYTF. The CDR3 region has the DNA TGTGCCAGCAGCCAGACGACAGTTCAGAGGGGCTACACCTTC.

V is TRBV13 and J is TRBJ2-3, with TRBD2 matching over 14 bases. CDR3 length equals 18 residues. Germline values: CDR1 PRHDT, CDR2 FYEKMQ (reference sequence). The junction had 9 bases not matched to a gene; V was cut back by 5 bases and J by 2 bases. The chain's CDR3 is CASSAGTSGGLPTDTQYF. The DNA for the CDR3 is TGTGCCAGCAGCGCCGGGACTAGCGGGGGCCTTCCCACAGATACGCAGTATTTT. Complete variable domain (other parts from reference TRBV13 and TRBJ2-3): AAGVIQSPRHLIKEKRETATLKCYPIPRHDTVYWYQQGPGQDPQFLISFYEKMQSDKGSIPDRFSAQQFSDYHSELNMSSLELGDSALYFCASSAGTSGGLPTDTQYFGPGTRLTVL.

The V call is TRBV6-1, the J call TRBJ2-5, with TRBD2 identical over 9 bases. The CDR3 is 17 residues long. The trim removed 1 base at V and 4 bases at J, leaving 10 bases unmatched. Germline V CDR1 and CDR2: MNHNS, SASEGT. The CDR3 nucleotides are TGTGCCAGCAGTGAAGATCCACGCGGGGGGGCCGGAGAGACCCAGTACTTC. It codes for CASSEDPRGGAGETQYF.

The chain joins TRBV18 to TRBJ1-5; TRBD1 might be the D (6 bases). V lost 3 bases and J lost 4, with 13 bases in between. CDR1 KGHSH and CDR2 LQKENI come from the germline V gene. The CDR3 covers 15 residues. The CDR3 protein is CASSPSRGRNQPQHF. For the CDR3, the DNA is TGTGCCAGCTCACCGAGCAGGGGTAGGAATCAGCCCCAGCATTTT.

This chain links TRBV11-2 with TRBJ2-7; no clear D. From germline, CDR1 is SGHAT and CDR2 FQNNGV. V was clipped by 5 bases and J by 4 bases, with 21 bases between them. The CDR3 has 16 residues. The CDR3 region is CASSLPPAAPKYEQYF. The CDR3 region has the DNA TGTGCCAGCAGCCTACCCCCGGCAGCGCCGAAATACGAGCAGTACTTC.

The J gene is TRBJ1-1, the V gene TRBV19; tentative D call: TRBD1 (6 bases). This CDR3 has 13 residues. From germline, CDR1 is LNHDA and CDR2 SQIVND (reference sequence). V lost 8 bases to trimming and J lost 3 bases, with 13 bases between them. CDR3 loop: CASSRDIYTEAFF. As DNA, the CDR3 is TGTGCCAGTTCCCGGGACATCTACACTGAAGCTTTCTTT. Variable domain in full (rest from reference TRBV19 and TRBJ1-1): DGGITQSPKYLFRKEGQNVTLSCEQNLNHDAMYWYRQDPGQGLRLIYYSQIVNDFQKGDIAEGYSVSREKKESFPLTVTSAQKNPTAFYLCASSRDIYTEAFFGQGTRLTVV.

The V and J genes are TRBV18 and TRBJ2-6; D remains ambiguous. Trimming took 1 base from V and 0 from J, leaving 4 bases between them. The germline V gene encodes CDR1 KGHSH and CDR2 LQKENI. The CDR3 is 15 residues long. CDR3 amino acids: CASSPLGSGANVLTF. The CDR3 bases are TGTGCCAGCTCACCACTCGGCTCTGGGGCCAACGTCCTGACTTTC.

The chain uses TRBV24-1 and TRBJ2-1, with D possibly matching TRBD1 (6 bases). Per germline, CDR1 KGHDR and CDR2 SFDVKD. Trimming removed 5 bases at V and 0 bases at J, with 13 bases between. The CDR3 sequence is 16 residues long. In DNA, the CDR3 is TGTGCCACCAGTGGGGGCAGGGGTTCCTCCTACAATGAGCAGTTCTTC. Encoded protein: CATSGGRGSSYNEQFF.

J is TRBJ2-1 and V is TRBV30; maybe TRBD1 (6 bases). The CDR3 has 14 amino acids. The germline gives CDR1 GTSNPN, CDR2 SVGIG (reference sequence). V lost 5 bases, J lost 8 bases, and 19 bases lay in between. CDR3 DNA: TGTGCCTGGGGACCGACAGGTAGCGTATATGAGCAGTTCTTC. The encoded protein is CAWGPTGSVYEQFF.

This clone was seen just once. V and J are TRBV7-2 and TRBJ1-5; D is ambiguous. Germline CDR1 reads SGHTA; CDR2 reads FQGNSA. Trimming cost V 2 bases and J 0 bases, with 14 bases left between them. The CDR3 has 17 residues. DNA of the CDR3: TGTGCCAGCAGCTTAAATGTTGGAGGAAATAGCAATCAGCCCCAGCATTTT. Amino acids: CASSLNVGGNSNQPQHF.

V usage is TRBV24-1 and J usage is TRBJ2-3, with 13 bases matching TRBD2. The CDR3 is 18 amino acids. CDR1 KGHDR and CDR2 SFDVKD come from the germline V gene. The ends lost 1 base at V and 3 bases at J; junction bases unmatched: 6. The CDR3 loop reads CATSDLATSGGLTDTQYF. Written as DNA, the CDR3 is TGTGCCACCAGTGATTTAGCGACTAGCGGGGGGTTAACAGATACGCAGTATTTT.

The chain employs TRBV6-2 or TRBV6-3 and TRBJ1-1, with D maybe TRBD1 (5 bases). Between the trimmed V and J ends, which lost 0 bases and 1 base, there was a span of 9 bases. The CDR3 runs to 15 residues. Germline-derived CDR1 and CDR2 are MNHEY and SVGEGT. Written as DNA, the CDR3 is TGTGCCAGCAGTTACTCCTATCAGGGGAACACTGAAGCTTTCTTT. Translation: CASSYSYQGNTEAFF.

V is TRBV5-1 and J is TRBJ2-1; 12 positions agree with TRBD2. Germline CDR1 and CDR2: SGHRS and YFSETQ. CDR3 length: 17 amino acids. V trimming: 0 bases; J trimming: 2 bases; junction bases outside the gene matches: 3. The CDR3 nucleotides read TGCGCCAGCAGCTTGGGACTAGCGGGGGTAACCTACAATGAGCAGTTCTTC. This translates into CASSLGLAGVTYNEQFF.